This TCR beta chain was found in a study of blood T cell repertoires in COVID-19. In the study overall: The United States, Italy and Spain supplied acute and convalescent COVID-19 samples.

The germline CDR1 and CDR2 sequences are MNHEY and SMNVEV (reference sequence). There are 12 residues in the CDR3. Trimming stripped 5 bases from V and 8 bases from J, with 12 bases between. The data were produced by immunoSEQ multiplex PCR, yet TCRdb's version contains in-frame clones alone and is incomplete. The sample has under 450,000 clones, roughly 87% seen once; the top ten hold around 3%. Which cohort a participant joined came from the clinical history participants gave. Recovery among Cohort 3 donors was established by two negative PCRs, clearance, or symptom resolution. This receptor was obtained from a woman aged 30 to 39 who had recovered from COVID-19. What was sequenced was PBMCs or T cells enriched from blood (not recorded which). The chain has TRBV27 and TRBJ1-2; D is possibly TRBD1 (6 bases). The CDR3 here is CASSPRGAGYTF. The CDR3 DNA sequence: TGTGCCAGCAGTCCCAGGGGAGCAGGCTACACCTTC.